This T cell receptor (beta chain) comes out of a study of cytomegalovirus exposure and HLA in healthy donors. The germline gives CDR1 LGHNA, CDR2 YNFKEQ. Trimming took off 4 bases at V and 0 bases at J, with 19 bases between the two ends. CDR3 size: 19 residues. Study outcomes and limitations: Later on, an analysis showed TCR association rates differing by HLA locus, with DRB1 the most and HLA-C the fewest. An observed cluster of highly shared sequence variants was recorded as a likely sequencing artifact. Being productive about 87% or about 30% of the time was typical of most TCR beta V segments in an earlier analysis.

Primers for the PCR totalled 60 Vbeta and 13 Jbeta. In the original analysis: In a later analysis, roughly 11 million of tens of millions of unique beta chains occurred in at least two donors. Libraries were prepared by immunoSEQ multiplex PCR; TCRdb keeps only in-frame clonotypes and omits some of them. V, J and clone size were drawn from that table, and D and trimming were deduced from the DNA. In the table there are about 170,000 clones, 79% of which are singletons. A word on this clone: What it binds is not known.

V usage is TRBV4-2 and J usage is TRBJ2-6; tentative D call: TRBD1 (7 bases). Material for sequencing was PBMCs. The TCR sequence derives from a woman between 45 and 65 years old in good health and CMV-seronegative. The CDR3 DNA reads as TGTGCCAGCAGCCCTGAGAGGGCAGGGGGGATCTCTGGGGCCAACGTCCTGACTTTC. It is translated as CASSPERAGGISGANVLTF.